Here is one TCR beta chain with its context. The V end was cut by 7 bases, the J end by 7 bases, with 24 bases between. Germline V gene lookup returns CDR1 KGHDR and CDR2 SFDVKD. CDR3 length equals 17 residues. The source of the sample is a study of patients and donors after allogeneic stem cell transplantation. In TCRdb, the RT-PCR reads were re-called with MiXCR into one record per CDR3 protein. The sample has 150,000 or so distinct CDR3 sequences; approximately 22% are singletons. The sample comprised blood, either unsorted or a sorted T cell fraction (not recorded which). The chain combines TRBV24-1 with TRBJ2-2; perhaps TRBD1 as D (6 bases). The receptor was derived from a human donor who was either an allogeneic HSCT recipient or a stem cell or donor lymphocyte infusion donor (not recorded which). It is not recorded whose cells these are; they may come from a transplant donor. The DNA for the CDR3 is TGTGCCACCAGCACACAGGGTCGGCGGCTAAACGGCGGGGAGCTGTTTTTT. It encodes CATSTQGRRLNGGELFF.